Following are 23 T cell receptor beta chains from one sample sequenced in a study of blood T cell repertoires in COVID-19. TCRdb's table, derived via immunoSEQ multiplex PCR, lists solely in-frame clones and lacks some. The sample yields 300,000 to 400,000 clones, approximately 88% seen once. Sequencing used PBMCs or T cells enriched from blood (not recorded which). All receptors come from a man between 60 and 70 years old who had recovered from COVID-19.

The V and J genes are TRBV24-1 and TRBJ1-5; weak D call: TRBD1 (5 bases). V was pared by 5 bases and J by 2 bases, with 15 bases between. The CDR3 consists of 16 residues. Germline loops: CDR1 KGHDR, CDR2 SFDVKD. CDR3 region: CATSGRQPGGNQPQHF. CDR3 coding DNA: TGTGCCACCAGTGGTCGCCAACCGGGGGGCAATCAGCCCCAGCATTTT.

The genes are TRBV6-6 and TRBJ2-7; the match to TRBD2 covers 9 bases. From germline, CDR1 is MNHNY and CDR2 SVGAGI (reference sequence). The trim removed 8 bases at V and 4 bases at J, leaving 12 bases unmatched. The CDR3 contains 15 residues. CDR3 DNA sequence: TGTGCCAGCCTCGGGCGGGAGGGCCTGATGTACGAGCAGTACTTC. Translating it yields CASLGREGLMYEQYF.

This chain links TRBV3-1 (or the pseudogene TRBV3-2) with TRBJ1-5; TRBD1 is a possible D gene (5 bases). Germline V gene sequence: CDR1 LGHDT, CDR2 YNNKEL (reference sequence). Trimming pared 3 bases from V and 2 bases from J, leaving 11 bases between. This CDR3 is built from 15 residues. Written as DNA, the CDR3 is TGTGCCAGCAGCCAGGGGGGTTTTGGCAATCAGCCCCAGCATTTT. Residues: CASSQGGFGNQPQHF.

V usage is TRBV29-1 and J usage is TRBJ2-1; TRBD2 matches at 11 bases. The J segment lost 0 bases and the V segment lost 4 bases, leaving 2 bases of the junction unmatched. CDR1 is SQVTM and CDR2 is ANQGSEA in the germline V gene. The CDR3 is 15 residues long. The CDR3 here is CSVVTSGSSYNEQFF. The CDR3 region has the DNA TGCAGCGTTGTTACTAGCGGGAGCTCCTACAATGAGCAGTTCTTC.

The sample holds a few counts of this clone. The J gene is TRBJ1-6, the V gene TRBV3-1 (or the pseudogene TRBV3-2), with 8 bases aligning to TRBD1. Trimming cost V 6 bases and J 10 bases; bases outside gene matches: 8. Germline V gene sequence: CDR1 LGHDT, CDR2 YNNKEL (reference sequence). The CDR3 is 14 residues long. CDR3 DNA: TGTGCCAGCAGTCCACAGGGGGTTGACTCACCCCTCCACTTT. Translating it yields CASSPQGVDSPLHF.

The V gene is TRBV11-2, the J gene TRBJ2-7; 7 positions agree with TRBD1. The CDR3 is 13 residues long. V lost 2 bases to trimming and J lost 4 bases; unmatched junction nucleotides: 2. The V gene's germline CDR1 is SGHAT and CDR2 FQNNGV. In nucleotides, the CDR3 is TGTGCCAGCAGCTTACTACAGGGGTACGAGCAGTACTTC. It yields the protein CASSLLQGYEQYF.

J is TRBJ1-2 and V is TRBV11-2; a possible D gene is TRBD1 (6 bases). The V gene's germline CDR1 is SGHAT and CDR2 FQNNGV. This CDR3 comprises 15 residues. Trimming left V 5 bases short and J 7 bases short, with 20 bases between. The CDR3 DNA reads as TGTGCCAGCAGCCTGGTTAGGGGGACCTCCTTTGGCTACACCTTC. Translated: CASSLVRGTSFGYTF.

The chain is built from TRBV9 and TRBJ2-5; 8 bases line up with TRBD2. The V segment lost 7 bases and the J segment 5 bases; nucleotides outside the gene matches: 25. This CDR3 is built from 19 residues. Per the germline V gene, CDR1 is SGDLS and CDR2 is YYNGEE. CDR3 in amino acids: CASRARDSTVSGSLETQYF. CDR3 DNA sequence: TGTGCCAGCCGCGCACGCGACTCCACCGTAAGCGGGAGTCTGGAGACCCAGTACTTC.

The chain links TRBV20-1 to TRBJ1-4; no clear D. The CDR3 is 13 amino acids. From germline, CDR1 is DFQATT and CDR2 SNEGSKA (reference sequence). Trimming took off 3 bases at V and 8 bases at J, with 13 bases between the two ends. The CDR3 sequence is CSASVRRGEKLFF. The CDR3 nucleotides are TGCAGTGCTAGTGTCCGCCGAGGAGAAAAACTGTTTTTT.

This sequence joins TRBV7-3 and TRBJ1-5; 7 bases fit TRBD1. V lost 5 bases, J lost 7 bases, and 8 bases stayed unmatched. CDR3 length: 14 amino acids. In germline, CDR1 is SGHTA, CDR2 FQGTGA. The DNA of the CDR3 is TGTGCCAGCAGCCCGACAGGGAATGGGCAGCCCCAGCATTTT. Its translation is CASSPTGNGQPQHF.

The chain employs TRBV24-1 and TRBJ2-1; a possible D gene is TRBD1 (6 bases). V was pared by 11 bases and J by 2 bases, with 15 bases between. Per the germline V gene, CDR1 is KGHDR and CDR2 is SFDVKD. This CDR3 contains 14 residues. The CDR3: CAISSGQTYNEQFF. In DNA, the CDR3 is TGTGCCATATCCTCGGGACAAACCTACAATGAGCAGTTCTTC.

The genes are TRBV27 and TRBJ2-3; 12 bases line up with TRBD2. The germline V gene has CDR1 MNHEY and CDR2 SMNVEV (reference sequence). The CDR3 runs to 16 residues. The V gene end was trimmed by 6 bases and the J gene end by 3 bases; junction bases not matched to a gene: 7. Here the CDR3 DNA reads TGTGCCAGCAGGAGGACTAGCGGGATTTGGACAGATACGCAGTATTTT. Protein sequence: CASRRTSGIWTDTQYF.

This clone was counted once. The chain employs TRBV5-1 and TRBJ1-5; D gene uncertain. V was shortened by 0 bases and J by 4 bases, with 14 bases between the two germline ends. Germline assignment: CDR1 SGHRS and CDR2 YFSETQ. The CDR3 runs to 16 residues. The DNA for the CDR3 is TGCGCCAGCAGCTTGGGATTGGGTACGGAGAATCAGCCCCAGCATTTT. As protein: CASSLGLGTENQPQHF.

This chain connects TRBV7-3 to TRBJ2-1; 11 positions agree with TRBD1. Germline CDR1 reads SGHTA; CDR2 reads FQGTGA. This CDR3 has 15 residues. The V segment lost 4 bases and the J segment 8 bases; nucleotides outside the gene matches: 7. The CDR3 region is CASSSGQGAGDEQFF. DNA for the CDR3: TGTGCCAGCAGCTCCGGACAGGGGGCGGGCGATGAGCAGTTCTTC. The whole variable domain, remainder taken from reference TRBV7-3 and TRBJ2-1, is GAGVSQTPSNKVTEKGKYVELRCDPISGHTALYWYRQSLGQGPEFLIYFQGTGAADDSGLPNDRFFAVRPEGSVSTLKIQRTERGDSAVYLCASSSGQGAGDEQFFGPGTRLTVL.

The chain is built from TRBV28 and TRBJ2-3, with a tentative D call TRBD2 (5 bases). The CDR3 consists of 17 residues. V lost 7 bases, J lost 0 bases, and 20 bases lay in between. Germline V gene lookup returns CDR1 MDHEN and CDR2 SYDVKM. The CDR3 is CASTTSVEGRSTDTQYF. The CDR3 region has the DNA TGTGCCAGCACCACGAGTGTTGAGGGCCGGAGCACAGATACGCAGTATTTT.

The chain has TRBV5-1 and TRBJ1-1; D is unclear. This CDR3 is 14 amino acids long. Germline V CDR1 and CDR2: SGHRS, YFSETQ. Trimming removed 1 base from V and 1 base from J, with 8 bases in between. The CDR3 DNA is TGCGCCAGCAGCTTGATCCCGGGGAACACTGAAGCTTTCTTT. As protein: CASSLIPGNTEAFF.

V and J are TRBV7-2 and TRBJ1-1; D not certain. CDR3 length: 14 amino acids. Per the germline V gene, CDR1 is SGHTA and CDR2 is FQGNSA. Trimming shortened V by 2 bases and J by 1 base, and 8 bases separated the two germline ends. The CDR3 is CASSLFGGNTEAFF. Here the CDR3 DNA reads TGTGCCAGCAGCTTATTCGGTGGGAACACTGAAGCTTTCTTT.

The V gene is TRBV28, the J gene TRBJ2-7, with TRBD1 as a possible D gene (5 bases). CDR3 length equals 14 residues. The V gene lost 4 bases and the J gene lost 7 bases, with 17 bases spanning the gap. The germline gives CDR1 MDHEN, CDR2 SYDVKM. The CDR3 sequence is CASSSPGTGLEQYF. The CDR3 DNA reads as TGTGCCAGCAGTTCGCCAGGCACAGGATTGGAGCAGTACTTC.

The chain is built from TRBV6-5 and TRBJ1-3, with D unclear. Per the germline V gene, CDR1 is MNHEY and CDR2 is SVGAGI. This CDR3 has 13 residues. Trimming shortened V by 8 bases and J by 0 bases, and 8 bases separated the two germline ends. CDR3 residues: CASGVLSGNTIYF. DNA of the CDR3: TGTGCCAGCGGAGTCCTCTCTGGAAACACCATATATTTT.

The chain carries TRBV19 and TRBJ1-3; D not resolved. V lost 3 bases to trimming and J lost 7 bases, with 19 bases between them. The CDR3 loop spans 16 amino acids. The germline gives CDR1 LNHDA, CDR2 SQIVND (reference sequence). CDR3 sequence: CASSIQKSGSFNTIYF. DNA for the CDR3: TGTGCCAGTAGTATTCAGAAGTCTGGCTCGTTCAACACCATATATTTT.

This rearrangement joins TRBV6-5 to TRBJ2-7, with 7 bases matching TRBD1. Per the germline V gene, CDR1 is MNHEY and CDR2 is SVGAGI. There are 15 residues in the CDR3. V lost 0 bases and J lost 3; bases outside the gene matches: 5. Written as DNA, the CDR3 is TGTGCCAGCAGTTACTCCGTGGCAGGGGGCTACGAGCAGTACTTC. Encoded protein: CASSYSVAGGYEQYF.

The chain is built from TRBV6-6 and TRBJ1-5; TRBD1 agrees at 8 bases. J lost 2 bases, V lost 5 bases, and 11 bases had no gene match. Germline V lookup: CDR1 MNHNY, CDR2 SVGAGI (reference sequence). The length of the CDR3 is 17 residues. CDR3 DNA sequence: TGTGCCAGCAGTCCCCGGACAGGGAGCCTGGGCAATCAGCCCCAGCATTTT. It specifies CASSPRTGSLGNQPQHF.

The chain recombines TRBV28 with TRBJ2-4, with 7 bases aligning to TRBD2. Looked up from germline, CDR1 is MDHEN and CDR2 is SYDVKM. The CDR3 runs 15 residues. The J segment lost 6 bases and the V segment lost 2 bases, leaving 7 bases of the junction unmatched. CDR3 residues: CASSLSGIWGNIQYF. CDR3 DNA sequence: TGTGCCAGCAGTTTAAGCGGGATATGGGGAAACATTCAGTACTTC.